This TCR beta chain appears in the sequencing data of a study of blood T cell repertoires in COVID-19. In the study overall: The analysed material was cDNA or gDNA that came from T cells, B-cell-depleted T cells, or PBMCs.

The germline V and J ends were trimmed by 5 bases and 5 bases, with 19 bases remaining between them. The germline CDR1 and CDR2 sequences are MNHEY and SVGEGT. CDR3 length: 15 residues. TCRdb keeps only in-frame clones here, not all; method: immunoSEQ multiplex PCR. The sample includes 88,000 or so clones, approximately 84% of them seen just once. This receptor was taken from a man aged 60-69 years with acute or convalescent COVID-19. Sequencing input: peripheral blood. The gene calls are TRBV6-2 or TRBV6-3 and TRBJ2-7; D possibly corresponds to TRBD1 (5 bases). The CDR3 loop is CASSNPIRVGDEQYF. The DNA for the CDR3 is TGTGCCAGCAGTAATCCGATCAGGGTTGGTGACGAGCAGTACTTC.